This T cell receptor beta chain was identified in a study of cytomegalovirus exposure and HLA in healthy donors. Use of 60 Vbeta and 13 Jbeta primers characterized the PCR. Sequencing used immunoSEQ multiplex PCR; TCRdb keeps in-frame clones, though not all of them. The table includes 42,000 or so clones, about 47% detected once. Germline V gene lookup returns CDR1 KGHSH and CDR2 LQKENI. The CDR3 is 16 amino acids. V gave up 4 bases and J gave up 5 bases; unmatched junction bases: 11. The gene calls are TRBV18 and TRBJ1-1, with TRBD1 matching over 9 bases. Specimen: PBMCs. This TCR derives from a human donor in good health. CDR3 nucleotides: TGTGCCAGCTCACAAAGACAGGGGGGAATGGGGACTGAAGCTTTCTTT. It codes for CASSQRQGGMGTEAFF.